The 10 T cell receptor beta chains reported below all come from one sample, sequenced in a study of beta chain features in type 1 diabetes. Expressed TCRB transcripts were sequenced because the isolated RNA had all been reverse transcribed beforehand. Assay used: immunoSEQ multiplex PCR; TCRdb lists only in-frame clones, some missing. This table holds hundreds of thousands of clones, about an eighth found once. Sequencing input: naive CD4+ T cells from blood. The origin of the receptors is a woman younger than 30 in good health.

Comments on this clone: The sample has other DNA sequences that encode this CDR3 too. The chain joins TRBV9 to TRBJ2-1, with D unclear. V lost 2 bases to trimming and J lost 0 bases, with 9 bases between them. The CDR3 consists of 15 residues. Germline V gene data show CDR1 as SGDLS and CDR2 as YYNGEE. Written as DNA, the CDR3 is TGTGCCAGCAGCGTCGGCGCGAGCTCCTACAATGAGCAGTTCTTC. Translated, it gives CASSVGASSYNEQFF.

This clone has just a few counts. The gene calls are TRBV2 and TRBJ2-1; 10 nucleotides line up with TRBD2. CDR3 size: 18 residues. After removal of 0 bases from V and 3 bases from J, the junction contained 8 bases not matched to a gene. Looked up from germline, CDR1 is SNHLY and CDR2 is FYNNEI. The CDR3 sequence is CASSEAETSGDLYNEQFF. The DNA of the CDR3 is TGTGCCAGCAGTGAAGCGGAAACTAGCGGGGACCTCTACAATGAGCAGTTCTTC.

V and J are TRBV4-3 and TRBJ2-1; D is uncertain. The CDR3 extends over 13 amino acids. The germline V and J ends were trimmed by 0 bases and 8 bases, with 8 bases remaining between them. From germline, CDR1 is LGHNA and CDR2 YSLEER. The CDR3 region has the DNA TGCGCCAGCAGCCAAGAGTATGGTGATGAGCAGTTCTTC. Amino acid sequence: CASSQEYGDEQFF.

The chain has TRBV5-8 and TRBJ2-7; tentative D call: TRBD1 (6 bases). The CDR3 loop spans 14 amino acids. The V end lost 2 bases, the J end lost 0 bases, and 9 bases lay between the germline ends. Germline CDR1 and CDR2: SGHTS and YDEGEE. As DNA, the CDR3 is TGTGCCAGCAGCTTACAGGGTCTCTCCTACGAGCAGTACTTC. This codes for CASSLQGLSYEQYF.

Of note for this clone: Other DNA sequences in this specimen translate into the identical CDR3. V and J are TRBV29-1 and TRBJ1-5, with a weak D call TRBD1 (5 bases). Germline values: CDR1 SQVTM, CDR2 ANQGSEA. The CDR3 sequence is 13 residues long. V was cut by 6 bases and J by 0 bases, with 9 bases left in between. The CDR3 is CSVGRDSNQPQHF. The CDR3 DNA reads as TGCAGCGTGGGCAGGGATAGCAATCAGCCCCAGCATTTT.

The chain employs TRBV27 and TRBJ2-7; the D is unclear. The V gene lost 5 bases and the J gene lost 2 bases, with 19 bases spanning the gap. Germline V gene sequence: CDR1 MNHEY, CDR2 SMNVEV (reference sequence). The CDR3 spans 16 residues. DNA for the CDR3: TGTGCCAGCAGTACCCCATTGGGATACCTCCCCTACGAGCAGTACTTC. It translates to CASSTPLGYLPYEQYF.

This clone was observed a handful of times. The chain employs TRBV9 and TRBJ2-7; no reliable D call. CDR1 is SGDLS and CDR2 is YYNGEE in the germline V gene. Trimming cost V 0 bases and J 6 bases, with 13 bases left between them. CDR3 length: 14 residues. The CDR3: CASSVEVGLSEQYF. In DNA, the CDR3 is TGTGCCAGCAGCGTAGAGGTTGGTTTAAGCGAGCAGTACTTC.

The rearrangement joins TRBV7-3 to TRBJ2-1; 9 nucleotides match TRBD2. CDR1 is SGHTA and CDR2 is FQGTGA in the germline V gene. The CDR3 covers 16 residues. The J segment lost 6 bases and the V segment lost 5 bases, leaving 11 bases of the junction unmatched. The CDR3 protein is CASSPGGLAGFNEQFF. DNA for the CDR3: TGTGCCAGCAGCCCGGGAGGGCTAGCGGGGTTCAATGAGCAGTTCTTC.

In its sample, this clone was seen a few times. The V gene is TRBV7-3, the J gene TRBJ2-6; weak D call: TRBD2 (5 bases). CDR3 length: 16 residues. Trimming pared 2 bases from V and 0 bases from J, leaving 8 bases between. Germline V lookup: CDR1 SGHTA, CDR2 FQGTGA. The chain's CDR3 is CASSLRGLSGANVLTF. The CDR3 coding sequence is TGTGCCAGCAGCTTACGAGGGCTCTCTGGGGCCAACGTCCTGACTTTC.

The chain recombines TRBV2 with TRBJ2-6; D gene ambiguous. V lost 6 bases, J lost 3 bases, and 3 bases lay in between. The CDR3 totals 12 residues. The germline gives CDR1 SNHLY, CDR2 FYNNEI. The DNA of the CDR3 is TGTGCCAGCAGCTTTGGGGCCAACGTCCTGACTTTC. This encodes CASSFGANVLTF. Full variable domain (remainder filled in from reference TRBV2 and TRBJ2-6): EPEVTQTPSHQVTQMGQEVILRCVPISNHLYFYWYRQILGQKVEFLVSFYNNEISEKSEIFDDQFSVERPDGSNFTLKIRSTKLEDSAMYFCASSFGANVLTFGAGSRLTVL.